Below, 10 T cell receptor beta chains from the same sample are listed, as sequenced in a study of T cell responses to AZD1222 COVID-19 vaccine. Using immunoSEQ multiplex PCR, the repertoire was profiled, and TCRdb retains in-frame clones only, with some absent. The table lists roughly 130,000 clones, 85% to 90% of them singletons, with less than 15% in the top ten. The sample was peripheral blood, taken on day 0 of AZD1222 vaccination. The receptor set was obtained from an adult in good health.

The J gene is TRBJ2-1, the V gene TRBV19; 16 bases match TRBD2. Unmatched junction bases numbered 7, after V lost 3 bases and J lost 5 bases. CDR1 is LNHDA, CDR2 SQIVND, per germline (reference sequence). The CDR3 is 18 residues long. CDR3 nucleotide sequence: TGTGCCAGTAGTATTCCGGGACTAGCGGGAGGGCCCCACAATGAGCAGTTCTTC. Translated, it gives CASSIPGLAGGPHNEQFF.

CDR3 sequence (DNA): TGTGCCAGCAGCGTAGGGGTAGGGTCCACCGGGGAGCTGTTTTTT. This encodes CASSVGVGSTGELFF. The J gene is TRBJ2-2, the V gene TRBV9; D gene ambiguous. The CDR3 sequence is 15 residues long. Germline values: CDR1 SGDLS, CDR2 YYNGEE. V gave up 0 bases and J gave up 4 bases, with 10 bases separating them. Full variable domain (missing parts from reference TRBV9 and TRBJ2-2): DSGVTQTPKHLITATGQRVTLRCSPRSGDLSVYWYQQSLDQGLQFLIQYYNGEERAKGNILERFSAQQFPDLHSELNLSSLELGDSALYFCASSVGVGSTGELFFGEGSRLTVL.

This clone was seen once. The rearrangement joins TRBV5-1 to TRBJ2-3; D uncertain. The CDR3 runs to 13 residues. Germline CDR1 reads SGHRS; CDR2 reads YFSETQ. Trimming shortened V by 3 bases and J by 6 bases, and 11 bases separated the two germline ends. The CDR3 spells CASSSYGDDTQYF. The CDR3 DNA sequence: TGCGCCAGCAGCTCGTACGGCGACGATACGCAGTATTTT.

The V and J genes are TRBV3-1 (or the pseudogene TRBV3-2) and TRBJ1-1; possibly TRBD1 for D (6 bases). Trimming pared 7 bases from V and 0 bases from J, leaving 15 bases between. Germline V gene data show CDR1 as LGHDT and CDR2 as YNNKEL (reference sequence). The CDR3 is made up of 15 amino acids. Written as DNA, the CDR3 is TGTGCCAGCAACGCGGGGGCGGGCATGAACACTGAAGCTTTCTTT. Its protein is CASNAGAGMNTEAFF.

V usage is TRBV24-1 and J usage is TRBJ2-1; TRBD1 agrees at 9 bases. The trim removed 4 bases at V and 4 bases at J, leaving 4 bases unmatched. The CDR3 sequence is 15 residues long. Germline V gene sequence: CDR1 KGHDR, CDR2 SFDVKD. The CDR3 DNA sequence: TGTGCCACCAGTGAACATGGACAGGGGTACAATGAGCAGTTCTTC. Encoded protein: CATSEHGQGYNEQFF.

The chain recombines TRBV10-3 with TRBJ1-5; no clear D. V shed 0 bases and J shed 0 bases, with 6 bases lying between them. This CDR3 is built from 15 residues. Germline values: CDR1 ENHRY, CDR2 SYGVKD. The CDR3, as DNA: TGTGCCATCAGTGAGTCAGAGGATAGCAATCAGCCCCAGCATTTT. It encodes CAISESEDSNQPQHF.

The chain carries TRBV20-1 and TRBJ2-3; unclear D gene. Germline CDR1 DFQATT, CDR2 SNEGSKA (reference sequence). The CDR3 totals 10 residues. Trimming shortened V by 1 base and J by 8 bases, and 4 bases separated the two germline ends. The CDR3 sequence: CSARAVTQYF. CDR3 bases: TGCAGTGCTAGAGCCGTTACGCAGTATTTT.

This clone was recorded a few times. The chain uses TRBV10-2 and TRBJ2-7; possible D gene TRBD2, 6 bases. Deletions cut 0 bases from V and 4 bases from J, with 10 bases between. Looked up from germline, CDR1 is WSHSY and CDR2 is SAAADI. The CDR3 totals 14 residues. The CDR3 loop is CASSESFGGYEQYF. The CDR3 coding sequence is TGCGCCAGCAGTGAGTCGTTCGGGGGATACGAGCAGTACTTC.

This chain uses TRBV9 with TRBJ1-4; TRBD1 aligns across 10 bases. J was trimmed by 1 base and V by 3 bases; bases with no gene match: 9. CDR1 is SGDLS and CDR2 is YYNGEE in the germline V gene. The CDR3 sequence is 18 residues long. The CDR3 DNA reads TGTGCCAGCAGCGCGCACCCGGGACAGGGGCGAACTAATGAAAAACTGTTTTTT. This encodes CASSAHPGQGRTNEKLFF. The whole variable domain, remainder taken from reference TRBV9 and TRBJ1-4, is DSGVTQTPKHLITATGQRVTLRCSPRSGDLSVYWYQQSLDQGLQFLIQYYNGEERAKGNILERFSAQQFPDLHSELNLSSLELGDSALYFCASSAHPGQGRTNEKLFFGSGTQLSVL.

The rearrangement uses TRBV7-9 and TRBJ2-1, with 7 bases that match TRBD1. The CDR3 covers 14 residues. Losses at the gene ends were 4 bases for V and 5 bases for J; bases not matched to a gene: 5. Germline-derived CDR1 and CDR2 are SEHNR and FQNEAQ (reference sequence). The CDR3 DNA follows: TGTGCCAGCAGCTCTCGAACAGGGGACAATGAGCAGTTCTTC. Translated, it gives CASSSRTGDNEQFF.